The entry below gives a single T cell receptor (beta chain) sequence along with its context. Its antigen is undetermined. The data derive from a study of radiotherapy plus CTLA-4 blockade in lung cancer. In the study overall: With 31% of patients having disease control, objective responses were seen in 15% to 20%.

Germline V gives CDR1 SGDLS, CDR2 YYNGEE. This CDR3 spans 15 amino acids. Losses at the gene ends were 0 bases for V and 5 bases for J; bases not matched to a gene: 5. Study-wide findings and caveats: Expansion in blood of tumor-derived TCR clones was seen after radiotherapy plus ipilimumab. The authors reported that early blood T cell clone dynamics, with interferon-beta, best predicted response.

Lung cancer patients with chemo-refractory metastatic non-small-cell disease were given focal radiation plus CTLA-4 blockade with ipilimumab. Libraries were prepared by immunoSEQ multiplex PCR; TCRdb keeps only in-frame clonotypes and omits some of them. The sample holds approximately 99,000 clones; around 88% are singletons and the top ten take more than 4.5%. The TCR originated in a human donor with non-small cell lung cancer that progressed on radiotherapy plus ipilimumab. Sequencing used peripheral blood, obtained from a patient treated with radiotherapy plus ipilimumab. The chain has TRBV9 and TRBJ2-5; 9 positions agree with TRBD2. The CDR3 protein is CASSVGVAGAETQYF. CDR3 coding DNA: TGTGCCAGCAGCGTAGGAGTAGCGGGAGCGGAGACCCAGTACTTC.